This T cell receptor (beta chain) emerged from a study of blood T cell repertoires in COVID-19. The wider study: Donors in the United States, Italy and Spain gave samples during acute or convalescent COVID-19. From T cells, B-cell-depleted T cells, or PBMCs came the material, which was cDNA or gDNA.

Authors' methods: Cell counts per sample came from amplifying reference gene primers. Generated by immunoSEQ multiplex PCR, the TCRdb table keeps only in-frame clones and is missing some. The D gene and trimming were derived from the DNA, and the V and J assignments and clone size from that table. This table has tens of thousands of clones, 88% appearing once. Sequencing was performed on peripheral blood. The TCR comes from a man aged 65 to 85 with acute or convalescent COVID-19.

CDR3 amino acids: CASSFSGSTQYF. CDR3 DNA sequence: TGTGCCAGCAGCTTTAGCGGGAGCACGCAGTATTTT. This sequence joins TRBV7-2 and TRBJ2-3; 9 positions match TRBD2. The CDR3 loop spans 12 amino acids. J gave up 9 bases and V 3 bases, and 1 base lay outside the gene matches. The V gene's germline CDR1 is SGHTA and CDR2 FQGNSA. The variable domain in full, completed from reference TRBV7-2 and TRBJ2-3, reads GAGVSQSPSNKVTEKGKDVELRCDPISGHTALYWYRQSLGQGLEFLIYFQGNSAPDKSGLPSDRFSAERTGGSVSTLTIQRTQQEDSAVYLCASSFSGSTQYFGPGTRLTVL.